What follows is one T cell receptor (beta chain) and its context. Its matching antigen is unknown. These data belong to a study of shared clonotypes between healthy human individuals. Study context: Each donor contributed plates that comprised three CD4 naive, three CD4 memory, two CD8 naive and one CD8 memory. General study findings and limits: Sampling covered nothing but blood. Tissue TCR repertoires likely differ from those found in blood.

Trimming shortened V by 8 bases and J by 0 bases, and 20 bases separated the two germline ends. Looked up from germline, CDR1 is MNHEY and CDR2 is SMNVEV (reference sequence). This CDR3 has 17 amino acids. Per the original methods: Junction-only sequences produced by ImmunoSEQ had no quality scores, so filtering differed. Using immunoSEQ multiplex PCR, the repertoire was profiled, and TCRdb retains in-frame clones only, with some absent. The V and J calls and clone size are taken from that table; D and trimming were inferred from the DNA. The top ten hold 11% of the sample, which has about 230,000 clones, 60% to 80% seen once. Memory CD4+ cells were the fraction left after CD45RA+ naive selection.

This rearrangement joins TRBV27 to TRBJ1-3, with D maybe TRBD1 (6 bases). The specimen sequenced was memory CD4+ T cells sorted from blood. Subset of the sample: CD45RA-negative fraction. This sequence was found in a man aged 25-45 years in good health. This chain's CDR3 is CASSNSGTKYSGNTIYF. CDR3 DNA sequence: TGTGCCAGCTCCAACTCCGGGACAAAGTACTCTGGAAACACCATATATTTT.